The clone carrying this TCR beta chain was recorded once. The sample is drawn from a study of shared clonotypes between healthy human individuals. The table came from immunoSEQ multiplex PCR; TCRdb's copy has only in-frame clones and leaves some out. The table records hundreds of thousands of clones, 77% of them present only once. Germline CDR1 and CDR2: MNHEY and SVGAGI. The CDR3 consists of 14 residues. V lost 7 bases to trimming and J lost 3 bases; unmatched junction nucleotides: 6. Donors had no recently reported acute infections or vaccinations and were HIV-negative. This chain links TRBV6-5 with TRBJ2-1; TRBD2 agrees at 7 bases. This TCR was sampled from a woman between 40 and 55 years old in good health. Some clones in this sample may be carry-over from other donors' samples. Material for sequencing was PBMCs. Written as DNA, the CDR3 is TGTGCCAGCACTACGGGCGGGGGCTACAATGAGCAGTTCTTC. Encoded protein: CASTTGGGYNEQFF.